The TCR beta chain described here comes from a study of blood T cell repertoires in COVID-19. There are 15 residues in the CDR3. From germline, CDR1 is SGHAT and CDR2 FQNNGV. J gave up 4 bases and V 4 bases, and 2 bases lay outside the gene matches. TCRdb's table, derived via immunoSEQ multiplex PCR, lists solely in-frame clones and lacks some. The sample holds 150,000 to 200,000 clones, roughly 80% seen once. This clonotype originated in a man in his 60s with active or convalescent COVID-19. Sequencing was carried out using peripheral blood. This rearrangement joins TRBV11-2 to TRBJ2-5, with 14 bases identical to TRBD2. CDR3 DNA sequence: TGTGCCAGCAGCTCCGGACTAGCGGGAGGAGAGACCCAGTACTTC. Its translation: CASSSGLAGGETQYF.